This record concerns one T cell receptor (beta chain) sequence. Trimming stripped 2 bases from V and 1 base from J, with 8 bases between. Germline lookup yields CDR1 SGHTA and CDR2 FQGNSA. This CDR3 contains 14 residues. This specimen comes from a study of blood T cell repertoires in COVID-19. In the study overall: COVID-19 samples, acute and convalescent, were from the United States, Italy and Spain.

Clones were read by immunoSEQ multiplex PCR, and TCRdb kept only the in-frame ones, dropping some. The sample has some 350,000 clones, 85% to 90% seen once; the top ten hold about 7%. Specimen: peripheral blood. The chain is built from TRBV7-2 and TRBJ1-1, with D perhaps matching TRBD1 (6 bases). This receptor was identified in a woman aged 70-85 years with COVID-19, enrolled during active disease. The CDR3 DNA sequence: TGTGCCAGCAGCTTATTACAGGGGAACACTGAAGCTTTCTTT. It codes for CASSLLQGNTEAFF.